This entry lists 3 T cell receptor beta chains sequenced from one sample in a study of blood T cells in healthy people across ages. It was with a sample-barcoded 5' primer and a J-beta primer mix that a second PCR of roughly 7 to 12 cycles was run. One entry per CDR3 protein, called by TCRdb with MiXCR from the 5' RACE reads. The table lists around 990,000 distinct CDR3 sequences, around 27% of them singletons. These data were likewise used in another study, on T cells of mothers and their children.

Sequencing was performed on blood. All receptors derive from a girl aged 2 to 9 in good health.

The rearrangement links TRBV11-3 to TRBJ2-7, with D possibly being TRBD1 (5 bases). The CDR3 sequence is 15 residues long. Trimming cost V 2 bases and J 5 bases, with 16 bases left between them. Germline values: CDR1 SGHNT, CDR2 YENEEA. CDR3 DNA: TGTGCCAGCAGCTTAATTGGCAGGGCCCTTGACGAGCAGTACTTC. Translating it yields CASSLIGRALDEQYF.

The rearrangement joins TRBV12-3 or TRBV12-4 to TRBJ2-3; unclear D gene. The CDR3 is made up of 13 amino acids. V was pared by 6 bases and J by 2 bases, with 9 bases between. CDR3 in DNA: TGTGCCAGCAGCACCCGCCCCACAGATACGCAGTATTTT. Protein product: CASSTRPTDTQYF.

This clonotype has only a few counts. The chain is built from TRBV7-9 and TRBJ1-1; possible D gene TRBD1, 6 bases. Trimming pared 3 bases from V and 8 bases from J, leaving 10 bases between. Germline CDR1 is SEHNR and CDR2 is FQNEAQ (reference sequence). The CDR3 extends over 12 amino acids. CDR3 in DNA: TGTGCCAGCAGCTTCGGGACACAAGAAGCTTTCTTT. Translation: CASSFGTQEAFF.